The 23 T cell receptor beta chains reported below all come from one sample, sequenced in a study of blood T cell repertoires in COVID-19. Clones were sequenced by immunoSEQ multiplex PCR, and TCRdb holds only the in-frame ones, with some missing. The sample shows about 310,000 clones, about nine tenths of them seen only once. Sequencing was carried out using peripheral blood. The receptors here all came from a man aged 50-60 years with active or convalescent COVID-19.

The chain carries TRBV12-3 or TRBV12-4 and TRBJ1-4, with D possibly matching TRBD1 (6 bases). Trimming took 10 bases from V and 4 from J, leaving 13 bases between them. The CDR3 covers 13 residues. CDR3 loop: CATGGGFNEKLFF. The CDR3 bases are TGTGCCACTGGGGGCGGCTTTAATGAAAAACTGTTTTTT.

This chain joins TRBV9 and TRBJ1-2; no firm D call. CDR3 length: 13 residues. V was cut by 3 bases and J by 3 bases, with 9 bases left in between. Germline CDR1 reads SGDLS; CDR2 reads YYNGEE. This CDR3 is CASSDGEHYGYTF. CDR3 sequence (DNA): TGTGCCAGCAGCGACGGGGAACACTATGGCTACACCTTC.

The V and J genes are TRBV11-2 and TRBJ1-6, with 9 nucleotides matching TRBD1. The CDR3 totals 15 residues. Trimming removed 6 bases from V and 12 bases from J; junction bases left unmatched: 12. Germline CDR1 SGHAT, CDR2 FQNNGV. CDR3 coding DNA: TGTGCCAGCAGAACCTACAGGGGGCGAGGAGGACCCCTCCACTTT. The encoded protein is CASRTYRGRGGPLHF. The full variable domain, in which reference TRBV11-2 and TRBJ1-6 provide the parts outside the CDR3, is EAGVAQSPRYKIIEKRQSVAFWCNPISGHATLYWYQQILGQGPKLLIQFQNNGVVDDSQLPKDRFSAERLKGVDSTLKIQPAKLEDSAVYLCASRTYRGRGGPLHFGNGTRLTVT.

The genes are TRBV4-3 and TRBJ2-3; D ambiguous. Germline V gene sequence: CDR1 LGHNA, CDR2 YSLEER. V was cut by 3 bases and J by 1 base, with 8 bases left in between. There are 14 residues in the CDR3. The CDR3: CASSQSVGTDTQYF. DNA of the CDR3: TGCGCCAGCAGCCAGTCAGTGGGCACAGATACGCAGTATTTT.

The chain is built from TRBV7-9 and TRBJ1-4; D is unresolved. Trimming took 5 bases from V and 0 from J, leaving 7 bases between them. The germline gives CDR1 SEHNR, CDR2 FQNEAQ (reference sequence). The CDR3 totals 14 residues. CDR3 amino acids: CASSPTATNEKLFF. The CDR3 DNA reads TGTGCCAGCAGCCCTACTGCAACTAATGAAAAACTGTTTTTT.

The chain links TRBV29-1 to TRBJ1-1; D possibly corresponds to TRBD1 (5 bases). The CDR3 spans 11 residues. Trimming left V 7 bases short and J 5 bases short, with 11 bases between. CDR1 is SQVTM and CDR2 is ANQGSEA in the germline V gene. CDR3 sequence (DNA): TGCAGCGCAGAACAGGTTACTGAAGCTTTCTTT. Its translation is CSAEQVTEAFF.

The chain has TRBV3-1 (or the pseudogene TRBV3-2) and TRBJ1-2; D uncertain. V lost 5 bases, J lost 6 bases, and 22 bases lay in between. Looked up from germline, CDR1 is LGHDT and CDR2 is YNNKEL (reference sequence). The CDR3 totals 16 residues. For the CDR3, the DNA is TGTGCCAGCAGCGACTCAGCCCTAAGTTCTCGGCATGGCTACACCTTC. It specifies CASSDSALSSRHGYTF.

This chain links TRBV28 with TRBJ1-5; 7 bases line up with TRBD1. The CDR3 has 12 residues. Germline values: CDR1 MDHEN, CDR2 SYDVKM. Losses at the gene ends were 7 bases for V and 12 bases for J; bases not matched to a gene: 9. In DNA form, the CDR3 reads TGTGCCAGCACCCAACAGGGGCTTCTCCAGCATTTT. It yields the protein CASTQQGLLQHF.

This chain uses TRBV7-3 with TRBJ2-7, with TRBD1 matching over 7 bases. Trimming removed 5 bases from V and 5 bases from J; junction bases left unmatched: 9. The CDR3 has 14 residues. The germline V gene encodes CDR1 SGHTA and CDR2 FQGTGA. CDR3 nucleotides: TGTGCCAGCAGCCCGGGGACAGTCAGCCACGAGCAGTACTTC. As protein: CASSPGTVSHEQYF.

The chain links TRBV5-1 to TRBJ2-3; D unresolved. Germline values: CDR1 SGHRS, CDR2 YFSETQ. Trimming cost V 0 bases and J 2 bases, with 10 bases left between them. The CDR3 spans 15 residues. The CDR3 region is CASSLDLIATDTQYF. CDR3 coding DNA: TGCGCCAGCAGCTTGGACCTTATAGCCACAGATACGCAGTATTTT.

The gene calls are TRBV7-2 and TRBJ2-7; 7 nucleotides match TRBD1. The germline CDR1 and CDR2 sequences are SGHTA and FQGNSA. The trim removed 5 bases at V and 2 bases at J, leaving 12 bases unmatched. This CDR3 is 16 amino acids long. The CDR3 region is CASSKGQALSTYEQYF. In DNA form, the CDR3 reads TGTGCCAGCAGCAAAGGACAGGCTCTATCTACCTACGAGCAGTACTTC.

This chain uses TRBV3-1 (or the pseudogene TRBV3-2) with TRBJ2-5; TRBD1 matches at 7 bases. The CDR3 totals 14 residues. V was clipped by 4 bases and J by 4 bases; unmatched bases: 6. CDR1 and CDR2 from the germline V gene are LGHDT and YNNKEL (reference sequence). CDR3 DNA sequence: TGTGCCAGCAGCCTATTCAGGGGGTCAGAGACCCAGTACTTC. Translation: CASSLFRGSETQYF.

The V call is TRBV2, the J call TRBJ2-3, with 7 nucleotides matching TRBD1. Germline V lookup: CDR1 SNHLY, CDR2 FYNNEI. J gave up 2 bases and V 7 bases, and 6 bases lay outside the gene matches. CDR3 size: 14 residues. DNA for the CDR3: TGTGCCAGCACAAACAGGGGAATCACAGATACGCAGTATTTT. Protein: CASTNRGITDTQYF.

Remarks on this clone: At one of its ends the junction is not consistent with the germline gene, which may arise from a read error. The chain joins TRBV15 to TRBJ2-7, with 10 bases fitting TRBD2. The CDR3 covers 17 residues. From germline, CDR1 is LNHNV and CDR2 YYDKDF (reference sequence). DNA of the CDR3: TGTACCACCAGCAGAGTTGGACTAGCGGATGGAACGTACGAGCAGTACTTC. It is translated as CTTSRVGLADGTYEQYF.

The V call is TRBV28, the J call TRBJ1-2; D is uncertain. Trimming removed 5 bases at V and 4 bases at J, with 17 bases between. Germline V gene lookup returns CDR1 MDHEN and CDR2 SYDVKM. The CDR3 sequence is 15 residues long. As DNA, the CDR3 is TGTGCCAGCAGTCCTGACACTTCCTCAATCTATGGCTACACCTTC. It specifies CASSPDTSSIYGYTF.

The genes are TRBV5-1 and TRBJ2-2; no reliable D call. The CDR3 has 17 amino acids. Trimming took 0 bases from V and 4 from J, leaving 16 bases between them. Germline V gives CDR1 SGHRS, CDR2 YFSETQ. DNA for the CDR3: TGCGCCAGCAGCTTGGGCGGCAGTTCATATAGCACCGGGGAGCTGTTTTTT. Protein product: CASSLGGSSYSTGELFF. Filled out from reference TRBV5-1 and TRBJ2-2, the complete variable domain reads KAGVTQTPRYLIKTRGQQVTLSCSPISGHRSVSWYQQTPGQGLQFLFEYFSETQRNKGNFPGRFSGRQFSNSRSEMNVSTLELGDSALYLCASSLGGSSYSTGELFFGEGSRLTVL.

The chain is built from TRBV18 and TRBJ1-3, with TRBD1 as a possible D gene (5 bases). Germline V gives CDR1 KGHSH, CDR2 LQKENI. V dropped 1 base and J dropped 1 base, with 8 bases sitting between them. The CDR3 consists of 15 residues. For the CDR3, the DNA is TGTGCCAGCTCACCACGCGGGGCATCTGGAAACACCATATATTTT. It encodes CASSPRGASGNTIYF.

The chain is built from TRBV7-9 and TRBJ1-2, with 9 bases that match TRBD1. Germline trimming cut 5 bases from V and 1 base from J; bases unmatched to any gene: 5. CDR3 length: 15 residues. Germline CDR1 reads SEHNR; CDR2 reads FQNEAQ (reference sequence). CDR3 nucleotides: TGTGCCAGCAGCGACCACAGGGGGCATAACTATGGCTACACCTTC. Protein sequence: CASSDHRGHNYGYTF. The entire variable domain, with the rest obtained from reference TRBV7-9 and TRBJ1-2, is as follows: DTGVSQNPRHKITKRGQNVTFRCDPISEHNRLYWYRQTLGQGPEFLTYFQNEAQLEKSRLLSDRFSAERPKGSFSTLEIQRTEQGDSAMYLCASSDHRGHNYGYTFGSGTRLTVV.

This rearrangement joins TRBV6-5 to TRBJ2-5, with 8 bases identical to TRBD1. Germline V gene lookup returns CDR1 MNHEY and CDR2 SVGAGI. J gave up 2 bases and V 8 bases, and 10 bases lay outside the gene matches. The CDR3 consists of 15 residues. Here the CDR3 reads CASLTGGWGQETQYF. Written as DNA, the CDR3 is TGTGCCAGCTTAACAGGGGGATGGGGTCAAGAGACCCAGTACTTC.

J is TRBJ2-2 and V is TRBV11-2; D possibly corresponds to TRBD1 (5 bases). The V end lost 6 bases, the J end lost 4 bases, and 9 bases lay between the germline ends. The V gene's germline CDR1 is SGHAT and CDR2 FQNNGV. This CDR3 contains 13 residues. This CDR3 is CASSPGFTGELFF. The CDR3 DNA is TGTGCCAGCAGTCCAGGGTTCACCGGGGAGCTGTTTTTT.

The chain uses TRBV28 and TRBJ1-4; D is ambiguous. The V end was cut by 4 bases, the J end by 3 bases, with 12 bases between. Germline V gene sequence: CDR1 MDHEN, CDR2 SYDVKM. The CDR3 has 15 amino acids. Written as DNA, the CDR3 is TGTGCCAGCAGTTCCAGACCCGGGGCTAATGAAAAACTGTTTTTT. It encodes CASSSRPGANEKLFF. Full variable domain (outside the CDR3, taken from reference TRBV28 and TRBJ1-4): DVKVTQSSRYLVKRTGEKVFLECVQDMDHENMFWYRQDPGLGLRLIYFSYDVKMKEKGDIPEGYSVSREKKERFSLILESASTNQTSMYLCASSSRPGANEKLFFGSGTQLSVL.

The V and J genes are TRBV19 and TRBJ1-4; TRBD1 is a possible D gene (6 bases). V was pared by 3 bases and J by 0 bases, with 8 bases between. CDR1 LNHDA and CDR2 SQIVND come from the germline V gene (reference sequence). The CDR3 totals 15 residues. In nucleotides, the CDR3 is TGTGCCAGTAGTATTCAGGGGACAACTAATGAAAAACTGTTTTTT. Encoded protein: CASSIQGTTNEKLFF.

The chain is built from TRBV11-2 and TRBJ1-6; possibly TRBD1 for D (5 bases). Germline loops: CDR1 SGHAT, CDR2 FQNNGV. V shed 6 bases and J shed 7 bases, with 13 bases lying between them. The length of the CDR3 is 14 residues. This chain's CDR3 is CASSRQQPNSPLHF. The CDR3 DNA sequence: TGTGCCAGCAGTCGACAGCAGCCGAATTCACCCCTCCACTTT.